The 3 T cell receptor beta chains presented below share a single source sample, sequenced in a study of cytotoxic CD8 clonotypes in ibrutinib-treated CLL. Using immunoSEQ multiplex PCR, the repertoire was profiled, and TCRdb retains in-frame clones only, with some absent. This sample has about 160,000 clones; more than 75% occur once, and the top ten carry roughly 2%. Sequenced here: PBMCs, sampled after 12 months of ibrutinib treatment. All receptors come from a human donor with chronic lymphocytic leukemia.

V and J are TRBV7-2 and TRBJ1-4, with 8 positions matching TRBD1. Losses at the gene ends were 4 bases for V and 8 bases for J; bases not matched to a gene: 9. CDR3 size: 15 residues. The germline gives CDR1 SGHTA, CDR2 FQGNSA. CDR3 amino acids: CASSSTAGQGEKLFF. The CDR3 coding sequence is TGTGCCAGCAGCTCGACGGCAGGACAGGGAGAAAAACTGTTTTTT.

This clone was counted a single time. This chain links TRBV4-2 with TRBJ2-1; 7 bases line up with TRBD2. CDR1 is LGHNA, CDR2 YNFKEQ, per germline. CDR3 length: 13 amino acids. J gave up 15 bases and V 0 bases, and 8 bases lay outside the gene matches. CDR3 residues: CASSQERERGGFF. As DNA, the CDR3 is TGTGCCAGCAGCCAAGAAAGAGAGCGGGGCGGGTTCTTC.

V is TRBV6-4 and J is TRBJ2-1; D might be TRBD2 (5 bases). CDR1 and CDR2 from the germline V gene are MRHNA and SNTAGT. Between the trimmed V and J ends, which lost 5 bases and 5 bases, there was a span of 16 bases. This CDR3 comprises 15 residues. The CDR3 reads CASSSSPAGNNEQFF. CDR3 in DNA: TGTGCCAGCAGTTCCTCCCCGGCCGGGAACAATGAGCAGTTCTTC.